This T cell receptor beta chain was found in a study of OX40 agonist ivuxolimab in advanced cancers. Turning to the study itself: About 40% of patients had received prior checkpoint inhibitor therapy.

TCRdb's table, derived via immunoSEQ multiplex PCR, lists solely in-frame clones and lacks some. The data show approximately 25,000 clones, with around 79% seen just once and roughly 18% held by the top ten. The germline V gene has CDR1 PRHDT and CDR2 FYEKMQ (reference sequence). CDR3 size: 14 residues. The trim removed 4 bases at V and 9 bases at J, leaving 7 bases unmatched. Sampled blood was obtained at baseline, cycle 4 day 1, and cycle 7 day 1. Findings and caveats of the study: CD4+ and CD8+ blood T cells expanded clonally by week 6 at 0.1 to 3.0 mg/kg. The antigen specificity of the peripheral T cells (those that were expanded) was not determined.

Notes on this clone: Its antigen is unknown.

The chain combines TRBV13 with TRBJ2-7, with 12 bases lining up with TRBD2. This TCR derives from an adult with an advanced solid tumor such as melanoma, head and neck, liver or kidney cancer. Sequenced material: CD4+ or CD8+ T cells sorted from blood, taken in a trial of the OX40 agonist ivuxolimab. The CDR3 here is CASSSGLAGGGQYF. CDR3 nucleotide sequence: TGTGCCAGCAGCTCGGGACTAGCGGGCGGTGGGCAGTACTTC.